This TCR beta chain was recovered during a study of T-cell memory formation after mild COVID-19. Study results and limitations: The authors did not confirm SARS-CoV-2 specificity of second-wave clones peaking day 37.

This clonotype was seen only a few times. Its antigen remains unknown. MiXCR, applied by TCRdb to the 5' RACE reads, yields one record per CDR3 protein. The sample holds about 110,000 distinct CDR3 sequences, 17% seen once. The germline V gene has CDR1 LGHDT and CDR2 YNNKEL (reference sequence). CDR3 length equals 16 residues. After removal of 1 base from V and 3 bases from J, the junction contained 7 bases not matched to a gene. The source is an adult woman who had mild COVID-19 (a few samples of this study predate the infection). Cell type and time point are not known. The V call is TRBV3-1, the J call TRBJ2-7; 9 bases are a match to TRBD2. The sequencing sample was made of PBMCs or a T cell subset sorted from them (not recorded which). This CDR3 is CASSQVKGLAFYEQYF. The CDR3 nucleotides read TGTGCCAGCAGCCAAGTCAAGGGACTAGCTTTCTACGAGCAGTACTTC.